The 20 T cell receptor beta chains below all came from one sample that was sequenced in a study of graft-versus-host responses after intestinal transplantation. Libraries were prepared by immunoSEQ multiplex PCR; TCRdb keeps only in-frame clonotypes and omits some of them. Of some 46,000 clones in the sample, about 95% were seen once. This sample comprised PBMCs, obtained 330 to 350 days after intestinal transplant. The receptors come from a human patient who received an intestinal transplant, so some T cells may come from the graft donor.

The rearrangement joins TRBV27 to TRBJ2-3; D may be TRBD2 (6 bases). CDR1 and CDR2 (germline): MNHEY, SMNVEV (reference sequence). The length of the CDR3 is 16 residues. Trimming stripped 2 bases from V and 4 bases from J, with 16 bases between. The chain's CDR3 is CASSLKLSGLPDTQYF. The CDR3 nucleotides read TGTGCCAGCAGTTTAAAGCTTAGCGGCCTCCCAGATACGCAGTATTTT.

The J gene is TRBJ2-3, the V gene TRBV9; either TRBD1 or TRBD2 may fit D (5 bases each). From germline, CDR1 is SGDLS and CDR2 YYNGEE. The CDR3 extends over 16 amino acids. Trimming cost V 3 bases and J 1 base, with 15 bases left between them. CDR3 DNA: TGTGCCAGCAGCGCCCTCCGGGACCCCCGCACAGATACGCAGTATTTT. Its protein is CASSALRDPRTDTQYF.

V gene TRBV6-1 combines with J gene TRBJ1-1; TRBD1 agrees at 7 bases. The V gene end was trimmed by 10 bases and the J gene end by 8 bases; junction bases not matched to a gene: 13. CDR3 length equals 13 residues. Germline V CDR1 and CDR2: MNHNS, SASEGT. The chain's CDR3 is CATQDDLQGEAFF. DNA of the CDR3: TGTGCCACCCAAGACGACCTACAGGGGGAAGCTTTCTTT.

The chain recombines TRBV11-2 with TRBJ1-2; D possibly corresponds to TRBD1 (6 bases). V lost 5 bases and J lost 4, with 17 bases in between. The CDR3 totals 15 residues. Germline CDR1 and CDR2: SGHAT and FQNNGV. The CDR3 DNA sequence: TGTGCCAGCAGCCCATCCCCGACAGGATTCTATGGCTACACCTTC. The encoded protein is CASSPSPTGFYGYTF.

J is TRBJ2-3 and V is TRBV28, with TRBD2 matching 9 bases. Germline V lookup: CDR1 MDHEN, CDR2 SYDVKM. V gave up 4 bases and J gave up 7 bases; unmatched junction bases: 12. The CDR3 has 16 amino acids. The DNA for the CDR3 is TGTGCCAGCAGTTCCCTGGCTAGCGGGATCGCGAATACGCAGTATTTT. Residues: CASSSLASGIANTQYF.

The V gene is TRBV27, the J gene TRBJ2-5; possibly TRBD1 for D (6 bases). The germline V gene has CDR1 MNHEY and CDR2 SMNVEV (reference sequence). The CDR3 covers 14 residues. The V end lost 7 bases, the J end lost 1 base, and 13 bases lay between the germline ends. For the CDR3, the DNA is TGTGCCAGCAAAAGAGACAGGAGCCAAGAGACCCAGTACTTC. Residues: CASKRDRSQETQYF.

This sequence joins TRBV6-1 and TRBJ2-7, with 7 positions matching TRBD1. The trim removed 8 bases at V and 7 bases at J, leaving 14 bases unmatched. From germline, CDR1 is MNHNS and CDR2 SASEGT. The CDR3 runs 14 residues. The DNA of the CDR3 is TGTGCCAGCGCTACTCCGACAGGGCCTTGGGAGCAGTACTTC. It encodes CASATPTGPWEQYF.

The chain links TRBV6-5 to TRBJ1-2; tentatively, D is TRBD1 (6 bases). CDR1 and CDR2 (germline): MNHEY, SVGAGI. Trimming shortened V by 5 bases and J by 0 bases, and 7 bases separated the two germline ends. The length of the CDR3 is 13 residues. The CDR3 region has the DNA TGTGCCAGCAGTCGGACAGCTAACTATGGCTACACCTTC. Its protein is CASSRTANYGYTF.

This clone occurred once. The chain is built from TRBV6-7 and TRBJ2-1; TRBD2 aligns across 9 bases. Being an ORF, TRBV6-7 has a function that is uncertain. The CDR3 extends over 15 amino acids. V lost 5 bases and J lost 3; bases outside the gene matches: 5. CDR3 residues: CASSEISGGYNEQFF. The CDR3 nucleotides read TGTGCCAGCAGTGAGATTAGCGGGGGCTACAATGAGCAGTTCTTC.

The gene calls are TRBV7-9 and TRBJ1-5, with a possible D match to TRBD1 (5 bases). Germline V lookup: CDR1 SEHNR, CDR2 FQNEAQ (reference sequence). CDR3 length: 17 residues. V was pared by 2 bases and J by 5 bases, with 19 bases between. CDR3 nucleotides: TGTGCCAGCAGCTTATCCCCTGTCGTGGGGCCCGATCAGCCCCAGCATTTT. This codes for CASSLSPVVGPDQPQHF.

The chain is built from TRBV7-3 and TRBJ2-1, with a weak D call TRBD2 (7 bases). This CDR3 spans 16 amino acids. Germline V gene lookup returns CDR1 SGHTA and CDR2 FQGTGA. The V gene lost 5 bases and the J gene lost 9 bases, with 23 bases spanning the gap. CDR3 sequence: CASSPNEAGARGEQFF. The CDR3, as DNA: TGTGCCAGCAGCCCAAATGAGGCGGGGGCTCGGGGTGAGCAGTTCTTC.

This sequence joins TRBV18 and TRBJ2-5; 7 bases match TRBD2. Germline V gene sequence: CDR1 KGHSH, CDR2 LQKENI. CDR3 length: 21 amino acids. V shed 4 bases, J shed 0 bases, and the junction held 23 bases outside the gene matches. The CDR3 protein is CASSLYRTSRSGLLYQETQYF. The CDR3 DNA reads TGTGCCAGCTCACTCTATCGGACTAGTAGGAGTGGGCTACTGTACCAAGAGACCCAGTACTTC.

The chain uses TRBV15 and TRBJ1-4; the D is unclear. Trimming cost V 0 bases and J 2 bases, with 10 bases left between them. The germline CDR1 and CDR2 sequences are LNHNV and YYDKDF (reference sequence). This CDR3 has 16 residues. The CDR3 DNA sequence: TGTGCCACCAGCAGAGATAGGCCGAGGACTAATGAAAAACTGTTTTTT. Its translation: CATSRDRPRTNEKLFF.

The chain combines TRBV10-1 with TRBJ2-1, with 8 bases fitting TRBD1. Germline V gives CDR1 WNHNN, CDR2 SYGVQD (reference sequence). Germline trimming cut 6 bases from V and 12 bases from J; bases unmatched to any gene: 16. CDR3 size: 15 residues. CDR3 amino acids: CASSPGQGADKGQFF. In nucleotides, the CDR3 is TGCGCCAGCAGCCCCGGACAGGGTGCCGACAAGGGGCAGTTCTTC.

V gene TRBV29-1 combines with J gene TRBJ2-7; D gene uncertain. CDR1 is SQVTM, CDR2 ANQGSEA, per germline. This CDR3 is built from 14 residues. V was trimmed by 8 bases and J by 3 bases, leaving 20 bases between them. The CDR3 is CSTADWTVGYEQYF. The CDR3 bases are TGCAGCACTGCCGATTGGACGGTGGGCTACGAGCAGTACTTC.

The CDR3 DNA is TGTGCCCGCGGGACAGGTGACACCTACGAGCAGTACTTC. Protein: CARGTGDTYEQYF. This chain links TRBV27 with TRBJ2-5; 8 bases fit TRBD1. The J call may be wrong; the DNA end is better matched by TRBJ2-7. Germline-derived CDR1 and CDR2 are MNHEY and SMNVEV (reference sequence). The CDR3 has 13 amino acids.

The chain carries TRBV6-4 and TRBJ2-1; unclear D gene. The CDR3 sequence is 12 residues long. V shed 3 bases and J shed 6 bases, with 6 bases lying between them. CDR1 MRHNA and CDR2 SNTAGT come from the germline V gene. The DNA of the CDR3 is TGTGCCAGCAGTGATCGGGTCAATGAGCAGTTCTTC. This codes for CASSDRVNEQFF.

The rearrangement uses TRBV13 and TRBJ2-7, with TRBD2 identical over 7 bases. The CDR3 is 14 residues long. After removal of 3 bases from V and 0 bases from J, the junction contained 2 bases not matched to a gene. The V gene's germline CDR1 is PRHDT and CDR2 FYEKMQ (reference sequence). Here the CDR3 DNA reads TGTGCCAGCAGCTTGGCTAGCGGCTCCTACGAGCAGTACTTC. It is translated as CASSLASGSYEQYF.

The J gene is TRBJ2-2, the V gene TRBV11-2, with D perhaps TRBD1 (5 bases). Germline CDR1 and CDR2: SGHAT and FQNNGV. V lost 1 base to trimming and J lost 6 bases, with 9 bases between them. The CDR3 spans 14 residues. Here the CDR3 reads CASSLAQGSGELFF. In DNA, the CDR3 is TGTGCCAGCAGCTTAGCGCAGGGCTCCGGGGAGCTGTTTTTT.

The chain has TRBV5-1 and TRBJ2-5; 8 bases align to TRBD2. The CDR3 sequence is 15 residues long. V gave up 0 bases and J gave up 5 bases; unmatched junction bases: 6. Germline V gene lookup returns CDR1 SGHRS and CDR2 YFSETQ. CDR3 DNA sequence: TGCGCCAGCAGCTTGGTGCGGGGGGAGGTGGAGACCCAGTACTTC. It is translated as CASSLVRGEVETQYF. Drawing the rest from reference TRBV5-1 and TRBJ2-5, the complete variable domain is KAGVTQTPRYLIKTRGQQVTLSCSPISGHRSVSWYQQTPGQGLQFLFEYFSETQRNKGNFPGRFSGRQFSNSRSEMNVSTLELGDSALYLCASSLVRGEVETQYFGPGTRLLVL.